This TCR beta chain was profiled in a study of shared clonotypes between healthy human individuals. Germline V lookup: CDR1 KGHSH, CDR2 LQKENI. V trimming: 3 bases; J trimming: 2 bases; junction bases outside the gene matches: 3. This CDR3 is built from 14 residues. TCRdb's table, derived via immunoSEQ multiplex PCR, lists solely in-frame clones and lacks some. The table lists approximately 2,300,000 clones, around 93% of them singletons. As for this clone: This CDR3 is also generated by other DNA sequences in the sample.

The receptor was derived from a man between 18 and 35 years old in good health. Some clones in this sample may be carry-over from other donors' samples. The gene calls are TRBV18 and TRBJ2-5; the match to TRBD1 covers 7 bases. The sample taken for sequencing was naive CD4+ T cells from PBMCs. Subset indicated: CD45RA+ positively selected. CDR3 DNA: TGTGCCAGCTCACCCGACAGGGTTCAAGAGACCCAGTACTTC. The encoded protein is CASSPDRVQETQYF.